The 12 T cell receptor beta chains given below trace back to one sample, sequenced in a study of blood T cell repertoires in COVID-19. Profiling relied on immunoSEQ multiplex PCR, and the TCRdb table lists in-frame clones only, not all of them. The repertoire consists of approximately 140,000 clones, with around four fifths occurring once and the leading ten covering about 3.1%. What was sequenced was peripheral blood. These receptor sequences come from a woman between 35 and 50 years old with active or convalescent COVID-19.

The rearrangement joins TRBV9 to TRBJ2-3; possibly TRBD2 for D (7 bases). The CDR3 contains 14 residues. CDR1 is SGDLS, CDR2 YYNGEE, per germline. V dropped 6 bases and J dropped 4 bases, with 15 bases sitting between them. In DNA, the CDR3 is TGTGCCAGCACTCGGGGGGCTGGGGCAGATACGCAGTATTTT. It codes for CASTRGAGADTQYF.

This clone was seen a few times. This chain joins TRBV18 and TRBJ2-6; weak D call: TRBD1 (5 bases). Germline CDR1 is KGHSH and CDR2 is LQKENI. CDR3 length: 18 amino acids. Trimming pared 5 bases from V and 2 bases from J, leaving 19 bases between. The DNA for the CDR3 is TGTGCCAGCTCAGGACGGAGACAGTCCGCCGCTGGGGCCAACGTCCTGACTTTC. Its protein product is CASSGRRQSAAGANVLTF.

The chain combines TRBV5-1 with TRBJ1-1; D is ambiguous. The CDR3 runs 12 residues. Germline V gene lookup returns CDR1 SGHRS and CDR2 YFSETQ. The V end was cut by 0 bases, the J end by 8 bases, with 8 bases between. CDR3 in amino acids: CASSLDPGEAFF. The CDR3 coding sequence is TGCGCCAGCAGCTTGGATCCGGGAGAAGCTTTCTTT.

This rearrangement joins TRBV20-1 to TRBJ2-7, with D uncertain. The CDR3 sequence is 11 residues long. Trimming left V 6 bases short and J 5 bases short, with 11 bases between. Germline values: CDR1 DFQATT, CDR2 SNEGSKA (reference sequence). The chain's CDR3 is CSARRLHEQYF. CDR3 coding DNA: TGCAGTGCCCGGAGACTCCACGAGCAGTACTTC.

This chain links TRBV28 with TRBJ2-7; the match to TRBD1 covers 10 bases. The CDR3 has 15 amino acids. Trimming at V came to 7 bases and at J to 4 bases, leaving 10 bases not matched to a gene. Germline V CDR1 and CDR2: MDHEN, SYDVKM. CDR3 nucleotide sequence: TGTGCCAGCACTATCTACCCGGGACAGGGGTACGAGCAGTACTTC. Its protein product is CASTIYPGQGYEQYF.

The chain carries TRBV2 and TRBJ2-1, with D unresolved. The CDR3 sequence is 14 residues long. Trimming pared 6 bases from V and 4 bases from J, leaving 13 bases between. CDR1 is SNHLY, CDR2 FYNNEI, per germline. The CDR3 here is CASRRRDWYNEQFF. The CDR3 DNA reads TGTGCCAGCAGGAGGCGCGACTGGTACAATGAGCAGTTCTTC.

CDR3 nucleotide sequence: TGTGCCAGTAGTAACGAAGGTAGCGCGAGCACAGATACGCAGTATTTT. Its translation is CASSNEGSASTDTQYF. V gene TRBV19 combines with J gene TRBJ2-3, with D perhaps matching TRBD2 (5 bases). V shed 4 bases and J shed 0 bases, with 14 bases lying between them. CDR3 length: 16 amino acids. Germline V lookup: CDR1 LNHDA, CDR2 SQIVND (reference sequence).

The V and J genes are TRBV6-2 or TRBV6-3 and TRBJ1-3; a weak D match, TRBD1 (6 bases). V lost 2 bases to trimming and J lost 2 bases, with 25 bases between them. The germline V gene encodes CDR1 MNHEY and CDR2 SVGEGT. CDR3 length: 20 residues. DNA for the CDR3: TGTGCCAGCAGTTACCATCGAACCACCCGCCAGGGGAAAGCTGGAAACACCATATATTTT. Translated, it gives CASSYHRTTRQGKAGNTIYF.

The chain is built from TRBV18 and TRBJ1-2, with D tentatively TRBD1 (6 bases). Trimming removed 3 bases at V and 4 bases at J, with 18 bases between. Germline V gene lookup returns CDR1 KGHSH and CDR2 LQKENI. This CDR3 contains 16 residues. The CDR3 spells CASSPRARGTLYGYTF. CDR3 in DNA: TGTGCCAGCTCACCGCGGGCCAGGGGTACCCTCTATGGCTACACCTTC.

Points on this clone: The same CDR3 arises from other DNA sequences in this sample as well. The genes are TRBV12-3 or TRBV12-4 and TRBJ1-2; no firm D call. Trimming removed 1 base from V and 4 bases from J, with 4 bases in between. The CDR3 has 12 amino acids. In DNA, the CDR3 is TGTGCCAGCAGTTTAGACAGCTATGGCTACACCTTC. Protein product: CASSLDSYGYTF.

The rearrangement uses TRBV30 and TRBJ1-6; weak D call: TRBD1 (5 bases). The V and J ends lost 8 bases and 7 bases respectively, with 18 bases between them. The CDR3 consists of 14 residues. CDR1 is GTSNPN and CDR2 is SVGIG in the germline V gene (reference sequence). Here the CDR3 reads CAGDSGTMNSPLHF. The CDR3 nucleotides are TGTGCCGGGGATTCCGGGACTATGAATTCACCCCTCCACTTT.

The V call is TRBV3-1 (or the pseudogene TRBV3-2), the J call TRBJ1-1; 8 bases line up with TRBD1. CDR1 is LGHDT, CDR2 YNNKEL, per germline (reference sequence). With V trimmed by 3 bases and J by 2 bases, 2 bases remained unmatched. The CDR3 contains 14 residues. The CDR3 protein is CASSHGQGNTEAFF. The DNA of the CDR3 is TGTGCCAGCAGCCACGGACAGGGTAACACTGAAGCTTTCTTT.